This TCR beta chain is from a study of cytomegalovirus exposure and HLA in healthy donors (dated by TCRdb to the late 2010s). Some background on the complete study: An earlier analysis of roughly 500 of the donors reported approximately 280 Gb of sequence data and 95 million to 120 million unique TCR beta sequences obtained from around 190 million T cells. An early release covering roughly 580 HLA-typed donors comprised approximately 300 gigabases of sequencing data and around 86 million unique TCR sequences. Of the 350 to 450 genotyped donors, 81% fell in the genetic ancestry cluster associated with self-reported Caucasian donors. The study was designed to test whether signatures of past pathogen exposure could be identified by cataloging public T cell receptors. The study profiled the T cell repertoires of under 850 subjects by immunosequencing and related them to cytomegalovirus serostatus. Besides the first cohort of under 700 subjects, a separate validation cohort made up of over 95 different subjects was used. High-throughput TCR immunosequencing, statistical association of individual TCRs with disease status, and machine learning were combined to predict cytomegalovirus infection status. In a later analysis, previously published TCR beta repertoires from 666 donors were re-analyzed and high-resolution HLA genotyping was added so that TCR occurrence patterns could be studied. In the later analysis, no new phenotypic data were used to find candidate immune exposures; instead, reliance was placed on TCR beta sequences and their occurrence across donors. To decide whether each TCR beta V gene segment behaved as functional or pseudogenic, an earlier analysis of some 600 of the donors relied on high-throughput TCR beta sequencing. Alongside the repertoire data, information on donor age, sex, ethnicity and CMV serostatus was compiled. A later genetic analysis used genome-wide SNP genotypes for about 65% of the 666 donors, treating that subset as a discovery cohort. All discovery cohort repertoires had been generated on a single sequencing platform. Class I and class II HLA loci were covered by the typing at four-digit resolution. Typing coverage differed by locus: A, B, C, DRB1 and DQB1 were typed in about 620-640 donors, DQA1 in 500 to 550, DPA1 in approximately 600, and DPB1 in 472. Several DR-DQ haplotypes were handled as single units for association and clustering, since linkage in the cohort was strong. On average, roughly 250,000 unique TCR beta nucleotide sequences were sequenced per donor among 350 to 400 genotyped donors of the cohort, with roughly 18% of those sequences being non-productive. Summary of the overall study and its limitations: Compared with equally common non-associated chains, HLA-associated TCR beta chains in a later analysis were more clonally expanded and had lower generation probabilities. About 15 rarely observed V segments, including chromosome 9 orphons, were excluded from the earlier analysis of a few hundred of the donors because counts were too low. A later genetic analysis associated a missense DCLRE1C variant with V-gene and J-gene trimming of TCR beta chains, and an independent cohort replicated the association. Presence/absence analyses assumed roughly uniform sequencing depth across donors, an assumption that may not hold. A later analysis found that most CMV-associated TCR beta chains appeared HLA-restricted, with HLA associations seemingly driven largely by CMV exposure. Several of the top co-occurrence clusters appeared to be linked to parvovirus B19, influenza, CMV and Epstein-Barr virus, according to a later analysis. Only TCR beta chains were sequenced in this cohort, and the absence of alpha or paired-chain data limited detectable features. Assigning TCR associations to individual alleles was difficult when HLA alleles, especially DR and DQ, strongly co-occurred. In vitro tests confirmed that a few of the cytomegalovirus-associated TCR beta chains recognize cytomegalovirus antigens. In the study, some 180 TCR beta chains were listed as associated with cytomegalovirus. Correlated functional status among segregating V segments might reflect linkage disequilibrium, but an unknown experimental factor could not be ruled out. A later analysis found that TCR association rates varied across HLA loci, with DRB1 alleles showing the most associated TCRs and HLA-C alleles the fewest. Because HLA typing was missing for some donors at each locus, association tests included only the typed subset. A further reported finding was that TCR beta sequences accurately predicted the HLA-A and HLA-B alleles for most subjects in the first cohort. The classifier was reported to diagnose cytomegalovirus status with high specificity and sensitivity in both the original and validation cohorts. An earlier analysis of 450 to 750 of the donors showed that most TCR beta V segments appeared in productive rearrangements either about 87% or about 30% of the time, which broadly matched IMGT annotations. A cluster of highly shared sequence variants was judged likely to represent a technical artifact of the sequencing pipeline. At a false discovery rate of 0.05, a later analysis linked about 16,000 TCR beta sequences to specific HLA alleles. While some public TCRs were present in many individuals, most TCR sequences turned up only very rarely across donors. A later genetic analysis reported fewer N-insertions in productive TCRs among donors in an Asian-associated ancestry cluster than the approximately 670-donor mean. It was suggested by the authors that the approach could potentially be generalized to other disease states and immunological phenotypes. The only immune exposure information available for the cohort was CMV serostatus.

The cohort consisted of hundreds of healthy bone marrow donors. Cohort members were all nominally healthy when sampled, although unrecorded immune exposures were likely present. The donor was CMV seronegative and belonged to the group of 352 seronegative cohort members. A peripheral blood sample was provided by each donor, and peripheral blood mononuclear cells were used for TCR beta sequencing. The Qiagen DNeasy Blood Extraction Kit was used to extract genomic DNA from the blood cell samples. The library came from the immunoSEQ multiplex PCR assay. The multiplex PCR relied on a mix of 60 forward primers for TCR Vbeta segments and 13 reverse primers for TCR Jbeta segments. A multiplex PCR assay on genomic DNA amplified the CDR3 region of rearranged TCR beta genes. The amplified TCR beta libraries were sequenced on the Illumina HiSeq System as 87-base-pair reads. On the authors' methods: A later analysis tallied 75 million to 95 million unique TCR beta chains across the 666 repertoires, and about 10 million of those chains were shared by two or more donors. Raw reads were error-corrected and collapsed into unique sequences with a nearest-neighbor algorithm that merged closely related sequences to remove PCR and sequencing errors. CDR3 sequences were aligned to IMGT reference sequences to assign V, D and J gene segments. For a sequence to be retained, a match of at least six nucleotides was required to both a V gene segment and a J gene segment. A rearrangement was called productive if the CDR3 had no stop codons and remained in frame with V and J, and every other rearrangement was called non-productive. CDR3 was defined by IMGT convention, running from the second conserved V-encoded cysteine to the conserved J-encoded phenylalanine. The earlier analysis of some 580 of the donors excluded any sequence lacking an unambiguous match to a single V gene segment. In an earlier analysis of some 590 of the donors, a V segment was called functional when productive rearrangements were above 56.7%, and segregating when the standard deviation between donors exceeded 5%. A statistical classification framework was developed to diagnose cytomegalovirus status using the catalog of TCR beta chain sequences. In a later analysis, TCR nucleotide sequences were compared against IMGT/GENE-DB human TR gene sequences so that V and J genes could be assigned. Using the TCRdist pipeline, a later analysis assigned CDR3 sequences along with most-parsimonious VDJ recombination scenarios. In a later analysis, every TCR beta chain was defined by the combination of its CDR3 amino acid sequence and its V-gene family, and reads without a unique V-gene family were dropped. To address suspected cross-contamination and a sequencing artifact, a later analysis removed 592 highly shared, low-generation-probability nucleotide sequences. A later analysis calculated a clonal expansion index for each public chain from normalized within-repertoire ranks of inferred template counts. Generation probabilities in a later analysis came from a VDJ recombination model fitted to out-of-frame rearrangements, and those results were checked against IGoR. A later analysis scored TCR-TCR, TCR-HLA and TCR-CMV co-occurrence with hypergeometric tests, applying a repertoire-size bias correction to TCR pairs. A later analysis estimated false discovery rates by permuting HLA or CMV assignments 20 times. A later analysis grouped co-occurring TCRs with DBSCAN, adding TCRdist sequence similarity when clustering within HLA-allele-positive subsets. Co-occurrence clustering excluded repertoires with fewer than 30,000 or more than 120,000 public chains, plus five with anomalous nucleotide sharing. Sourced from immuneACCESS, this table was stored by TCRdb with only in-frame sequences that have V and J called. A share of the clones is absent; for the studies checked, an unresolved V gene accounts for under half, and the remainder has no known explanation. V, J and clone size derive from that table, while D and trimming were established from the DNA sequence. This sample lists about 130,000 clones; roughly 72% were detected once. Of the sample, over 1.5% is held by the ten largest clones.

As concerns this clone: The target of this receptor is not known. The sample holds no much larger clone one base away, and base qualities are not on file.

Sequenced input: PBMCs. The receptor comes from a woman aged 45-60 years in good health and CMV-seronegative.

The CDR3 has the sequence CASSDEVSRETQYF. The bases read TGTGCCAGCAGTGACGAAGTGTCCCGGGAGACCCAGTACTTC. The sequence joins TRBV6-4 to TRBJ2-5; a confident D gene designation cannot be given. Between the V and J ends, shortened by 2 bases and 5 bases respectively, the junction contains 12 bases. According to the germline V gene, CDR1 reads MRHNA and CDR2 reads SNTAGT. Counted from cysteine to phenylalanine, this CDR3 has 14 amino acids. Only the CDR3 part of the read is kept: 42 bases, read in frame from the first base.